The 26 T cell receptor beta chains given below trace back to one sample, sequenced in a study of tumor and adjacent non-tumor tissue in lung cancer. The library came from three nested PCR rounds adapted from ARM-PCR protocols. TCRdb reprocessed the multiplex PCR reads via MiXCR and lists one record per CDR3 protein. The sample shows 200,000 to 250,000 distinct CDR3 sequences, about 76% of them seen only once. No cell sorting was done before RNA was extracted from the tissue. The sequenced material came from lung tumor tissue. The receptors here all came from a man between 60 and 75 years old with non-small cell lung cancer.

This clonotype was detected many times. V and J are TRBV4-2 and TRBJ2-5; D is tentatively TRBD1 or TRBD2 (5 bases each). The CDR3 length is 17 residues. The germline CDR1 and CDR2 sequences are LGHNA and YNFKEQ. V was pared by 2 bases and J by 4 bases, with 20 bases between. In nucleotides, the CDR3 is TGTGCCAGCAGCCAACAGGCCGGGGCCTTCGGTAGAGAGACCCAGTACTTC. This codes for CASSQQAGAFGRETQYF.

The V gene is TRBV11-3, the J gene TRBJ2-1, with 10 bases matching TRBD2. This CDR3 region has 15 residues. Germline CDR1 SGHNT, CDR2 YENEEA. V shed 9 bases and J 7 bases; nucleotides not matched to a gene: 12. The CDR3 region has the DNA TGTGCCAGTAGCATCACTAGCGGGACAAGGAATGAGCAGTTCTTC. This sequence encodes CASSITSGTRNEQFF.

This clonotype was counted a few times. A much larger clone lies a single base off, so this may be a read error. The CDR3 nucleotides are TGTACCAGCAGTTCCCCGGGACAGGGGGGTCCCAAGGCTGAGCAGTTCTTC. This translates into CTSSSPGQGGPKAEQFF. This chain uses TRBV12-3 or TRBV12-4 with TRBJ2-1; 11 bases line up with TRBD1. This CDR3 is 17 amino acids long.

This clonotype was observed a handful of times. This rearrangement joins TRBV5-4 to TRBJ2-2, with TRBD1 matching over 7 bases. The junction had 4 bases not matched to a gene; V was cut back by 0 bases and J by 2 bases. CDR3 size: 16 residues. Germline-derived CDR1 and CDR2 are SGHNT and YYREEE (reference sequence). The CDR3 coding sequence is TGTGCCAGCAGCTTGGAAGGGACAGTAAACACCGGGGAGCTGTTTTTT. This gives the protein CASSLEGTVNTGELFF.

A word on this clonotype: The missing conserved phenylalanine or tryptophan at the end of this CDR3 makes a read error likely. The chain has TRBV14 and TRBJ2-2; 7 nucleotides match TRBD1. The CDR3 sequence is 16 residues long. Germline V CDR1 and CDR2: SGHDN, FVKESK. The junction had 6 bases not matched to a gene; V was cut back by 3 bases and J by 2 bases. The CDR3 DNA reads as TGTGCCAGCAGCCAGTGGGACAGCCACAACACCGGGGAGCTGTTTGTT. It specifies CASSQWDSHNTGELFV.

This clonotype was counted ten times or more. The rearrangement links TRBV28 to TRBJ1-1; D might be TRBD1 (5 bases). The CDR3 is made up of 17 amino acids. V was pared by 5 bases and J by 1 base, with 20 bases between. Looked up from germline, CDR1 is MDHEN and CDR2 is SYDVKM. CDR3 DNA: TGTGCCAGCAGTCGCCAGGGAGGTAAGACCCGGAACACTGAAGCTTTCTTT. Protein product: CASSRQGGKTRNTEAFF.

The CDR3 loop reads CSVLTSLFYEQYF. CDR3 nucleotide sequence: TGCAGTGTTTTGACTAGTCTCTTCTACGAGCAGTACTTC. V and J are TRBV20-1 and TRBJ2-7, with a weak D call TRBD2 (6 bases). This CDR3 spans 13 amino acids. V dropped 7 bases and J dropped 3 bases, with 16 bases sitting between them. CDR1 and CDR2 (germline): DFQATT, SNEGSKA (reference sequence).

Comments on this clonotype: One end of the junction is discordant with germline, which a read error may explain. This chain links TRBV6-2 or TRBV6-3 with TRBJ2-2, with a possible D match to TRBD2 (5 bases). Germline assignment: CDR1 MNHEY and CDR2 SVGEGT. The CDR3 spans 14 residues. CDR3 nucleotides: TGTGCCAGCAGTTATCAGGACCCCACCGGGGAGCTGATTTTT. As protein: CASSYQDPTGELIF.

For this clonotype: This may be a read error, as it is one base from a much larger clone. The chain is built from TRBV5-4 and TRBJ1-1; 11 positions match TRBD1. CDR1 and CDR2 from the germline V gene are SGHNT and YYREEE (reference sequence). The CDR3 contains 14 residues. In DNA form, the CDR3 reads TGTGTCAGCAGCTTGGGGACAGGGGGCACTGAAGCTTTCTTT. It encodes CVSSLGTGGTEAFF.

This clonotype occurred a few times. The chain recombines TRBV4-2 with TRBJ2-7; 7 bases match TRBD2. Germline V CDR1 and CDR2: LGHNA, YNFKEQ. Trimming removed 0 bases from V and 6 bases from J; junction bases left unmatched: 11. The CDR3 is made up of 16 amino acids. The CDR3 loop is CASSQERGLGASEQYF. The CDR3, as DNA: TGTGCCAGCAGCCAAGAAAGAGGACTAGGGGCTTCCGAGCAGTACTTC.

A note on this clonotype: A much larger clone is a single base away; this may be a read error. The rearrangement joins TRBV20-1 to TRBJ2-1; tentative D call: TRBD2 (5 bases). Germline V CDR1 and CDR2: DFQATT, SNEGSKA (reference sequence). CDR3 length equals 15 residues. The CDR3 here is CSARGLATSYSEQFF. The CDR3 DNA reads TGCAGTGCTAGAGGGCTAGCCACCTCCTACAGTGAGCAGTTCTTC.

This clonotype appeared once. The V gene is TRBV20-1, the J gene TRBJ2-7; D possibly corresponds to TRBD2 (5 bases). CDR1 and CDR2 (germline): DFQATT, SNEGSKA (reference sequence). This CDR3 has 16 residues. Trimming took off 0 bases at V and 9 bases at J, with 24 bases between the two ends. For the CDR3, the DNA is TGCAGTGCTAGAGAAACTAGAACAGCCGACTCCTATGGGCAGTACTTC. It translates to CSARETRTADSYGQYF.

On this clonotype: At one of its ends the junction is not consistent with the germline gene, which may arise from a read error. This rearrangement joins TRBV5-5 to TRBJ2-1; tentatively, D is TRBD1 (6 bases). Germline loops: CDR1 SGHKS, CDR2 YYEKEE (reference sequence). The CDR3 runs 15 residues. CDR3 residues: CAGSSSSGTYNEQFF. In DNA, the CDR3 is TGTGCCGGCAGCTCCAGCTCCGGGACATACAATGAGCAGTTCTTC.

Comments on this clonotype: Just one base apart from a much larger clone, this may be a read error. The chain uses TRBV20-1 and TRBJ2-2, with 8 bases fitting TRBD2. The germline V gene has CDR1 DFQATT and CDR2 SNEGSKA (reference sequence). The CDR3 runs to 15 residues. The CDR3 DNA is TGCAGTGCTAGAGTAGCGGGGCAAGACACCAGGGAGCTGTTTTTT. Protein product: CSARVAGQDTRELFF.

This sequence joins TRBV6-5 and TRBJ2-7; D might be TRBD1 or TRBD2, each matching 5 bases. Germline CDR1 reads MNHEY; CDR2 reads SVGAGI. Between the trimmed V and J ends, which lost 8 bases and 7 bases, there was a span of 24 bases. The length of the CDR3 is 15 residues. The CDR3 DNA is TGTGCCAGCGGCAATGGGGGAGTCACTCGATTTGAGCAGTACTTC. This gives the protein CASGNGGVTRFEQYF.

A remark on this clonotype: One end of the junction fails to match germline, which may point to a read error. The DNA for the CDR3 is TGTGCCAGCACTAGACGGGGGGGCCAACGTAATGAGAAACTGTTTTTT. Translation gives CASTRRGGQRNEKLFF. V gene TRBV6-5 combines with J gene TRBJ1-4; TRBD1 might be the D (6 bases). The CDR3 has 16 amino acids. CDR1 and CDR2 from the germline V gene are MNHEY and SVGAGI.

For this clonotype: The junction shows a germline mismatch at one end, possibly a read error. The rearrangement links TRBV6-2 or TRBV6-3 to TRBJ2-3; 13 bases map to TRBD2. The CDR3 totals 15 residues. Per germline, CDR1 MNHEY and CDR2 SVGEGT. The CDR3 loop is CPSSWTSGSTDTQYF. The CDR3 coding sequence is TGTCCCAGCAGTTGGACTAGCGGGAGCACAGATACGCAGTATTTC.

This clonotype was counted a few times. The V call is TRBV6-2 or TRBV6-3, the J call TRBJ2-3; TRBD2 matches at 13 bases. The V segment lost 5 bases and the J segment 4 bases; nucleotides outside the gene matches: 3. The V gene's germline CDR1 is MNHEY and CDR2 SVGEGT. The CDR3 sequence is 15 residues long. The CDR3 DNA reads TGTGCCAGCAGTCCAGGACTAGCGGGAGCAGATACGCAGTATTTT. Its translation: CASSPGLAGADTQYF.

Concerning this clonotype itself: This sequence may be a read error, since a much larger clone differs from it by one base. V usage is TRBV29-1 and J usage is TRBJ2-1, with no clear D. The germline CDR1 and CDR2 sequences are SQVTM and ANQGSEA. This CDR3 has 15 amino acids. CDR3 protein: CSVEEGLSSYNELFF. The CDR3 nucleotides are TGCAGCGTTGAAGAAGGGCTCAGCTCCTACAATGAGCTGTTCTTC.

CDR3 DNA: TGTGCCAGTAGTATAGGTGCAGGGTCTAACACTGAAGCTTTCTTT. It codes for CASSIGAGSNTEAFF. This chain connects TRBV19 to TRBJ1-1, with D perhaps TRBD1 (5 bases). CDR3 length equals 15 residues. Trimming removed 1 base from V and 2 bases from J, with 11 bases in between. Germline V lookup: CDR1 LNHDA, CDR2 SQIVND (reference sequence).

V usage is TRBV5-4 and J usage is TRBJ1-5, with D possibly matching TRBD1 (5 bases). Deletions cut 0 bases from V and 4 bases from J, with 14 bases between. This CDR3 has 16 amino acids. Germline V lookup: CDR1 SGHNT, CDR2 YYREEE (reference sequence). CDR3 nucleotide sequence: TGTGCCAGCAGCTTGGCCGGGGGGAGTAGTAATCAGCCCCAGCATTTT. Its protein product is CASSLAGGSSNQPQHF.

On this clonotype itself: This CDR3 fails to terminate in the conserved phenylalanine or tryptophan, so it likely reflects a read error. The chain combines TRBV11-1 with TRBJ2-2; 8 bases align to TRBD2. CDR3 size: 15 residues. The V gene's germline CDR1 is SGHAT and CDR2 FQDESV (reference sequence). The CDR3 bases are TGTGCCAGCAGCCCTCGGGCTAGCGGGTCCGGGGATCTGTTTTTA. This codes for CASSPRASGSGDLFL.

As to this clonotype: At one end the junction does not follow the germline gene, possibly because of a read error. The rearrangement links TRBV5-6 to TRBJ2-5; unclear D gene. This CDR3 has 13 residues. Germline CDR1 reads SGHDT; CDR2 reads YYEEEE. CDR3 DNA sequence: TGTACCAGCAGCTTCGACACGGGAGAGACCCAGTACTTC. This encodes CTSSFDTGETQYF.

This chain uses TRBV28 with TRBJ2-7; no definite D call. V was cut by 8 bases and J by 5 bases, with 10 bases left in between. The CDR3 has 11 amino acids. CDR1 is MDHEN and CDR2 is SYDVKM in the germline V gene. This chain's CDR3 is CASYLENEQYF. CDR3 sequence (DNA): TGTGCCAGCTACCTAGAGAACGAGCAGTACTTC. The full variable domain, with the rest looked up from reference TRBV28 and TRBJ2-7, is DVKVTQSSRYLVKRTGEKVFLECVQDMDHENMFWYRQDPGLGLRLIYFSYDVKMKEKGDIPEGYSVSREKKERFSLILESASTNQTSMYLCASYLENEQYFGPGTRLTVT.

There are many counts of this clonotype. V is TRBV20-1 and J is TRBJ2-1, with TRBD2 matching 7 bases. CDR1 is DFQATT, CDR2 SNEGSKA, per germline (reference sequence). The trim removed 0 bases at V and 9 bases at J, leaving 11 bases unmatched. This CDR3 region has 15 residues. CDR3 in DNA: TGCAGTGCTAGAGATAGTCAGGGAGGGATCTTTGAGCAGTTCTTC. This codes for CSARDSQGGIFEQFF.

On this clonotype: Compared with germline, one end of the junction differs, possibly owing to a read error. The chain uses TRBV4-3 and TRBJ2-7; 7 bases match TRBD2. The CDR3 has 15 amino acids. Germline values: CDR1 LGHNA, CDR2 YSLEER. This chain's CDR3 is CVSSQELAPSYEQYF. In DNA, the CDR3 is TGCGTCAGCAGCCAAGAACTAGCGCCTTCATACGAGCAGTACTTC.